This is a list of T cell receptor beta chains from one sample in a study of identical twins. TCRdb reprocessed the 5' RACE reads with MiXCR, giving one entry per CDR3 protein. The table lists 500,000 or so distinct CDR3 sequences, over 11% of them singletons. Separately, the same data were catalogued under a study of yellow fever vaccine responses in identical twins.

The sample consisted of CD4+ T cells sorted from blood. Receptors were obtained from a woman aged 18-29 years in good health. Both conserved end residues are part of each CDR3. Each record gives: clone size, D gene, J gene, V gene, CDR3 protein, CDR3 DNA. A D gene is named only where the DNA matches it firmly. Only part of the rows carry a size: once, few, many, or a class if the clone is expanded.

many . TRBJ2-1 TRBV10-3 CAISGLGDHEQFF TGTGCCATCAGTGGACTGGGGGATCATGAGCAGTTCTTC
many . TRBJ2-1 TRBV20-1 CSARSPYTSSSYNEQFF TGCAGTGCACGATCACCTTATACTAGTAGCTCCTACAATGAGCAGTTCTTC
. . TRBJ2-7 TRBV20-1 CSASGEHEQYF TGCAGTGCTAGCGGGGAACACGAGCAGTACTTC
once TRBD2 TRBJ2-7 TRBV7-2 CASRSSGGAREQYF TGTGCCAGCAGATCTAGCGGGGGGGCCCGGGAGCAGTACTTC
few TRBD1 TRBJ2-2 TRBV20-1 CSVLGQGVIGELFF TGCAGTGTTTTGGGACAGGGAGTAATCGGGGAGCTGTTTTTT
. . TRBJ2-7 TRBV3-1 CASSARIGGQYF TGTGCCAGCAGCGCACGAATAGGGGGGCAGTACTTC
. . TRBJ2-1 TRBV7-2 CASSPNRDSYNEQFF TGTGCCAGCAGTCCAAACAGGGACTCCTACAATGAGCAGTTCTTC
. . TRBJ2-7 TRBV25-1 CASSEFLSYEQYF TGTGCCAGCAGTGAATTTCTCTCCTACGAGCAGTACTTC
. . TRBJ2-7 TRBV10-3 CAISDLAAAYEQYF TGTGCCATCAGTGACTTGGCAGCCGCCTACGAGCAGTACTTC
. TRBD1 TRBJ1-2 TRBV29-1 CSGADRVRGYTF TGCAGCGGGGCGGACAGGGTGCGGGGCTACACCTTC
. . TRBJ2-6 TRBV7-8 CASSLSSGVSGANVLTF TGTGCCAGCAGCTTATCCTCCGGGGTCTCTGGGGCCAACGTCCTGACTTTC
. . TRBJ2-3 TRBV27 CASGYAGWMADTQYF TGTGCCAGCGGTTATGCAGGATGGATGGCAGATACGCAGTATTTT
. TRBD2 TRBJ2-1 TRBV7-9 CASSSTGGPVNEQFF TGTGCCAGCAGCTCCACGGGGGGGCCGGTCAATGAGCAGTTCTTC
. . TRBJ1-2 TRBV20-1 CSARDRRGIGTVYGYTF TGCAGTGCTAGAGATCGGAGAGGCATAGGAACTGTCTATGGCTACACCTTC
few . TRBJ2-2 TRBV19 CASSLRTARDTGELFF TGTGCCAGTAGTTTACGGACAGCCCGGGACACCGGGGAGCTGTTTTTT
. . TRBJ1-5 TRBV28 CASRNRDNNFNQPQHF TGTGCCAGCAGGAACAGGGACAACAACTTCAATCAGCCCCAGCATTTT
few TRBD1 TRBJ2-7 TRBV10-3 CAISEPGQKFYEQYF TGTGCCATCAGTGAGCCGGGACAGAAATTCTACGAGCAGTACTTC
few . TRBJ2-3 TRBV7-7 CASSSGPLGDTQYF TGTGCTAGCAGCTCGGGACCGTTGGGAGATACGCAGTATTTT
many . TRBJ2-3 TRBV20-1 CSASQSTDTQYF TGCAGTGCTAGCCAAAGTACAGATACGCAGTATTTT
. TRBD2 TRBJ2-7 TRBV20-1 CSASGPGAGLAGRSSYEQYF TGCAGTGCTAGTGGTCCGGGAGCGGGACTAGCGGGCAGGAGCTCCTACGAGCAGTACTTC
many . TRBJ2-7 TRBV7-2 CASSLGTRTGEDEQYF TGTGCCAGCAGCTTAGGTACTCGAACGGGAGAGGATGAGCAGTACTTC
few TRBD1 TRBJ1-2 TRBV7-9 CASILITGGVYTF TGTGCCAGCATCCTAATAACAGGGGGCGTGTACACCTTC
few TRBD2 TRBJ2-1 TRBV7-2 CASSTQLAGGLEQFF TGTGCCAGCAGCACCCAACTAGCGGGAGGGCTAGAGCAGTTCTTC
few . TRBJ2-6 TRBV28 CASPRPASGANVLTF TGTGCCAGCCCACGTCCGGCCTCTGGGGCCAACGTCCTGACTTTC
few . TRBJ2-2 TRBV12-3/TRBV12-4 CASSLQSTTKAGELFF TGTGCCAGCAGTTTACAATCGACAACTAAGGCCGGGGAGCTGTTTTTT
few TRBD1 TRBJ2-1 TRBV7-9 CASSSTGDRGGSYNEQFF TGTGCCAGCAGCTCGACCGGGGACAGGGGCGGGTCCTACAATGAGCAGTTCTTC
few TRBD1 TRBJ1-5 TRBV29-1 CSVGGTGSNQPQHF TGCAGCGTTGGAGGGACAGGGTCTAATCAGCCCCAGCATTTT
few TRBD2 TRBJ2-2 TRBV5-1 CASSLGGGPTGELFF TGCGCCAGCAGCTTGGGCGGGGGGCCCACCGGGGAGCTGTTTTTT
. TRBD2 TRBJ2-5 TRBV27 CASSSMGLAGETQYF TGTGCCAGCAGTTCCATGGGGCTAGCGGGAGAGACCCAGTACTTC